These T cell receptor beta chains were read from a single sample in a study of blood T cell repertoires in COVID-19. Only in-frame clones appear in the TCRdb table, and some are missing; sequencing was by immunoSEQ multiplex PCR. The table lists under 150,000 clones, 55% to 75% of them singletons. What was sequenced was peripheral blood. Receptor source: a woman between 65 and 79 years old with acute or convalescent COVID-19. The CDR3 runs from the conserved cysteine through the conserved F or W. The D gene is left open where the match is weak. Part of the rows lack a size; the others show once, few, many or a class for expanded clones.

CASSRTGDNNEQFF	TGTGCCAGCAGCCGTACCGGGGATAACAATGAGCAGTTCTTC	NA	TRBJ2-1	TRBV7-2	NA
CATSREKDRRYGYTF	TGTGCCACCAGCAGAGAAAAGGACAGGCGCTATGGCTACACCTTC	NA	TRBJ1-2	TRBV15	TRBD1
CATSGTGAYGYTF	TGTGCCACCAGCGGGACAGGCGCGTATGGCTACACCTTC	few	TRBJ1-2	TRBV24-1	TRBD1
CAWSVRSTGGFGNTIYF	TGTGCCTGGAGTGTACGATCGACAGGGGGCTTTGGAAACACCATATATTTT	many	TRBJ1-3	TRBV30	TRBD1
CASSSGTGELFF	TGTGCCAGCAGTTCCGGGACAGGCGAACTGTTTTTT	NA	TRBJ1-4	TRBV28	TRBD1
CASSSREVIGNQPQHF	TGTGCCAGCAGCAGCCGTGAGGTTATCGGCAATCAGCCCCAGCATTTT	NA	TRBJ1-5	TRBV21-1	NA
CARQENSNQPQHF	TGTGCCAGACAGGAGAATAGCAATCAGCCCCAGCATTTT	NA	TRBJ1-5	TRBV21-1	NA
CASSSGQLETQYF	TGTGCCAGCAGCTCGGGACAGTTAGAGACCCAGTACTTC	NA	TRBJ2-5	TRBV5-4	TRBD1
CASSLTGTGAEQYF	TGTGCCAGCAGCCTGACCGGGACAGGGGCCGAGCAGTACTTC	many	TRBJ2-7	TRBV14	TRBD1
CASSYSARGNLLKLFF	TGTGCCAGCAGTTACTCGGCCAGGGGAAACTTACTGAAGCTTTTCTTT	NA	TRBJ1-1	TRBV6-5	NA
CASSLQGSRETQYF	TGCGCCAGCAGCTTACAGGGGAGTCGAGAGACCCAGTACTTC	few	TRBJ2-5	TRBV5-1	TRBD1
CASRKLTGSGNTIYF	TGTGCCAGCAGGAAATTGACAGGGTCTGGAAACACCATATATTTT	NA	TRBJ1-3	TRBV2	TRBD1
CASSEGTALLSSGNTIYF	TGTGCCAGTAGCGAGGGGACAGCATTATTGAGCTCTGGAAACACCATATATTTT	NA	TRBJ1-3	TRBV19	TRBD1
CASSPAGIQETQYF	TGTGCCAGCAGCCCGGCAGGGATCCAAGAGACCCAGTACTTC	few	TRBJ2-5	TRBV7-3	NA
CASSSTGQTDTQYF	TGTGCCAGCAGCTCAACAGGGCAAACAGATACGCAGTATTTT	NA	TRBJ2-3	TRBV5-6	NA
CASSPSVGEGPLSTF	TGTGCCAGCAGCCCATCTGTAGGGGAAGGCCCATTAAGCACCTTC	NA	TRBJ1-2	TRBV7-9	NA